This note documents a single T cell receptor beta chain sequence. Its cognate antigen is unknown. The sample belongs to a study of T-cell memory formation after mild COVID-19. Study findings and constraints: From day 15 to 85, contracting clones were balanced between CD4 and CD8, whereas later expanders leaned toward CD4+. Cross-reactive memory apparently joined, as some responding clones appeared in pre-infection memory.

TCRdb redid the calling of the 5' RACE reads with MiXCR, one entry per CDR3 protein. Among under 550,000 distinct CDR3 sequences, roughly 18% were seen once, and the ten largest hold 20% to 25%. The receptor comes from a man younger than 35 who had mild COVID-19 (a few samples of this study predate the infection). Cell type and time point are not known. Material for sequencing was PBMCs or a T cell subset sorted from them (not recorded which).

CDR3 protein: CASTLAYGGSYNEQFF. CDR3 DNA: TGTGCCAGCACCCTTGCGTACGGAGGCTCCTACAATGAGCAGTTCTTC. This sequence joins TRBV12-3 or TRBV12-4 and TRBJ2-1; the D gene is possibly TRBD2 (5 bases). This CDR3 spans 16 amino acids. Trimming stripped 7 bases from V and 0 bases from J, with 16 bases between.